This TCR beta chain was captured in a study of breast tumors, draining lymph nodes, adjacent tissues. MiXCR, run by TCRdb on the multiplex PCR reads, gives a single entry per CDR3 protein. The sample lists 120,000 or so distinct CDR3 sequences, about 20% seen once, with over 3% in the top ten. The study, taken as a whole, reports: Luminal-like breast cancer showed significantly higher tumor–nontumor repertoire similarity than basal-like. Tumor repertoires ranked between lymph nodes and nontumor tissue in diversity, with V and J gene preferences. Tumor T cell lymph node origin was a supported hypothesis, not proven.

Breast cancer patients provided tissue from their axillary draining lymph nodes. Looked up from germline, CDR1 is KGHSH and CDR2 is LQKENI. The CDR3 is 15 residues long. After removal of 5 bases from V and 4 bases from J, the junction contained 8 bases not matched to a gene. With respect to this clonotype: Its target is unknown.

This clonotype originated in a female donor with breast cancer. Some clones in this sample may be carry-over from other donors' samples. The sequencing input was axillary lymph node tissue. The J gene is TRBJ2-4, the V gene TRBV18; TRBD1 agrees at 7 bases. CDR3 bases: TGTGCCAGCTCATTTGGACAGGCTGATAAAAACATTCAGTACTTC. This gives the protein CASSFGQADKNIQYF.